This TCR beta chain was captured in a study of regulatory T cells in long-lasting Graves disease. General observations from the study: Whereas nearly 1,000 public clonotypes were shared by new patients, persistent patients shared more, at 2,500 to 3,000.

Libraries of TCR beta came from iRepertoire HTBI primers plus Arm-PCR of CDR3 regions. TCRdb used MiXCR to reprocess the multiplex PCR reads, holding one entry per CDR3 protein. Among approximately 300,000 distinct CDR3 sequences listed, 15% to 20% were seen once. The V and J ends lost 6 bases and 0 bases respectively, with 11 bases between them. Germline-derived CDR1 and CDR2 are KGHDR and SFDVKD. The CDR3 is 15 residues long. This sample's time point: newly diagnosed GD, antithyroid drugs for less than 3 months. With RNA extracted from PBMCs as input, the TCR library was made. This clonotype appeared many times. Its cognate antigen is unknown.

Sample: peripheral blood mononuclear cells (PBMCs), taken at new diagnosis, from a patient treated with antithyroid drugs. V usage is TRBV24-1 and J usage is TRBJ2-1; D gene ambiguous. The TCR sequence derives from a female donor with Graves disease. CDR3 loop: CATSQTFNSYNEQFF. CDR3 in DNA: TGTGCCACCAGTCAAACTTTCAACTCCTACAATGAGCAGTTCTTC.